This record covers a single T cell receptor beta chain. CDR3 size: 15 residues. Trimming pared 3 bases from V and 9 bases from J, leaving 15 bases between. Germline V lookup: CDR1 SNHLY, CDR2 FYNNEI. This entry comes from a study of blood T cell repertoires in COVID-19. Study overall: In each case, the material was cDNA or gDNA derived from T cells, B-cell-depleted T cells, or PBMCs.

Per the authors' pipeline: Estimates of nucleated cell counts were drawn from the amplification of reference gene primers. Assay used: immunoSEQ multiplex PCR; TCRdb lists only in-frame clones, some missing. D and trimming come from the DNA, and the V and J calls and clone size come from that table. The sample lists tens of thousands of clones; around 87% were seen once. The V call is TRBV2, the J call TRBJ1-6; D not certain. The clonotype originates from a woman aged 80 or older with active COVID-19. Sequenced: peripheral blood. The CDR3 DNA sequence: TGTGCCAGCAGTGATCGTCAAGCCCCGAGTTCACCCCTCCACTTT. Amino acids: CASSDRQAPSSPLHF.